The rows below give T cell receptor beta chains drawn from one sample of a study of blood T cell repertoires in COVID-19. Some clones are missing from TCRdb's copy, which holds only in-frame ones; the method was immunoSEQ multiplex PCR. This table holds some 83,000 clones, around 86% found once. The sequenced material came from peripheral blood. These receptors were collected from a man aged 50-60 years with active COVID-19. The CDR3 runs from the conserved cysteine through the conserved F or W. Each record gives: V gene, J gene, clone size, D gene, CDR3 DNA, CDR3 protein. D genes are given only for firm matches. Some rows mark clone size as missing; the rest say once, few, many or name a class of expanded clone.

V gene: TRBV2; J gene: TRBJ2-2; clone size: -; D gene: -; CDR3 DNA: TGTGCCAGCAGAAGACAGCCGAACACCGGGGAGCTGTTTTTT; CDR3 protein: CASRRQPNTGELFF
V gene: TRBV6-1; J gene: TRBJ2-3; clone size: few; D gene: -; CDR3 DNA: TGTGCCAGCAGTGAGAGTCTACTCACAGATACGCAGTATTTT; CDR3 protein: CASSESLLTDTQYF
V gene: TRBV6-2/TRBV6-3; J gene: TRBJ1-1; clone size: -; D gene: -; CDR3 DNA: TGTGCCAGCAGTTACTCGCGACAGAACACTGAAGCTTTCTTT; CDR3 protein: CASSYSRQNTEAFF
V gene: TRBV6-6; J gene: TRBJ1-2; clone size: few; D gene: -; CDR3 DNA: TGTGCCAGCAGTTTCGCAGGGAACAACTATGGCTACACCTTC; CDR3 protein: CASSFAGNNYGYTF
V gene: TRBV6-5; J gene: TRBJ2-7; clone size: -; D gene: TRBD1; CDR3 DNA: TGTGCCAGCAGGAGGACAGGGTCGAACGAGCAGTACTTC; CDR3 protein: CASRRTGSNEQYF
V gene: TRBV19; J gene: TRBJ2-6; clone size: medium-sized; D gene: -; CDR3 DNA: TGTGCCAGTGGCAATGGGGCGATATCTGGGGCCAACGTCCTGACTTTC; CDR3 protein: CASGNGAISGANVLTF
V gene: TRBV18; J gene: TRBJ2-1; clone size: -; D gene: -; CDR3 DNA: TGTGCCACCTCAAGGACTACCAACAATGAGCAGTTCTTC; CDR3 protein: CATSRTTNNEQFF
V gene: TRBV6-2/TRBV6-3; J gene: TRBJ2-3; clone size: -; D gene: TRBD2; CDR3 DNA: TGTGCCAGCAGTGATGGGGTAAACTATGTAGGAGGCGGGAGGACCCCAGATACGCAGTATTTT; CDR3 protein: CASSDGVNYVGGGRTPDTQYF
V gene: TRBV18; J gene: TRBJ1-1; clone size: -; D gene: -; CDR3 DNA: TGTGCCAGCTCACCCGCGGGGGTGCGGAGGAACACTGAAGCTTTCTTT; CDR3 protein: CASSPAGVRRNTEAFF
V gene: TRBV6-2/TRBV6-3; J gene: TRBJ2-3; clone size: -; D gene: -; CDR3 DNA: TGTGCCAGCAGTTACCCCATAGATACGCAGTATTTT; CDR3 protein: CASSYPIDTQYF
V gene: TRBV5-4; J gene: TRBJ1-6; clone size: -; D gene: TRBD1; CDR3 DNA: TGTGCCAGCAGCACGCCGGGACAGCCTAATAATTCACCCCTCCACTTT; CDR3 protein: CASSTPGQPNNSPLHF
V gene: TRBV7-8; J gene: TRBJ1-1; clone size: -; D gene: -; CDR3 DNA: TGTGCCAGCAGCTATGGCTTGAGCGTGCCCACTGAAGCTTTCTTT; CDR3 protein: CASSYGLSVPTEAFF
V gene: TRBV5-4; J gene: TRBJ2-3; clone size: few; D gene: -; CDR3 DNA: TGTGCCAGCAGCTCTCGAGAGCAAAGCACAGATACGCAGTATTTT; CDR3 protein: CASSSREQSTDTQYF
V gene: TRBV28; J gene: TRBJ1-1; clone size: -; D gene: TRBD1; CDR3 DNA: TGTGCCAGCAGTTTATCGACAGGGTTTACGGGTGAAGCTTTCTTT; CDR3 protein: CASSLSTGFTGEAFF
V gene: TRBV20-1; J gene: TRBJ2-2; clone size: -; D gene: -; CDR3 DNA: TGCAGTGCTAGCGAAGACAGGGAGCTGTTTTTT; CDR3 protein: CSASEDRELFF
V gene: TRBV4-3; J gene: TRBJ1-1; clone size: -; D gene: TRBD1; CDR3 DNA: TGCGCCAGCAGCCAAGTCGGACAGGGGAAGAACACTGAAGCTTTCTTT; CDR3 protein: CASSQVGQGKNTEAFF
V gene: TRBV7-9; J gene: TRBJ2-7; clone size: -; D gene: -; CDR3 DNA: TGTGCCAGCAGCTTAGCTCTTCCCTACGAGCAGTACTTC; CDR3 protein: CASSLALPYEQYF
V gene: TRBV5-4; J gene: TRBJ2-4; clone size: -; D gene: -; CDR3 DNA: TGTGCCAGCAGCGTCGGGGGGCTAGCCAAAAACATTCAGTACTTC; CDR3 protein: CASSVGGLAKNIQYF
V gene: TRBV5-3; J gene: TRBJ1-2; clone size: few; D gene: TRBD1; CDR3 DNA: TGTGCCAGAAGCACCTCCGGACAGGGGGATTCTACTAACTATGGCTACACCTTC; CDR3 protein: CARSTSGQGDSTNYGYTF
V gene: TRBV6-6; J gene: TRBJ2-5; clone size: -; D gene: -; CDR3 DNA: TGTGCCAGCAGTCGACAACATCAAGAGACCCAGTACTTC; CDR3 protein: CASSRQHQETQYF
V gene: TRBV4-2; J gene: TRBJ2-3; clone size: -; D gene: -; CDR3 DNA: TGTGCCAGCAGCCAAGGCGGGACTAGCACAGATACGCAGTATTTT; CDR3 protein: CASSQGGTSTDTQYF
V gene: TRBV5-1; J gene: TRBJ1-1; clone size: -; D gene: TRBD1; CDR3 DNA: TGCGCCAGCAGCTATACCGGGACAGGGGGCCGAGGGGCTTTCTTT; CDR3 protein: CASSYTGTGGRGAFF
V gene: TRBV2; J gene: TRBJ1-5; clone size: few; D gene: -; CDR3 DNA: TGTGCCAGCAGCCTGACCCCCAGGGGCTACAATCAGCCCCAGCATTTT; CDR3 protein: CASSLTPRGYNQPQHF
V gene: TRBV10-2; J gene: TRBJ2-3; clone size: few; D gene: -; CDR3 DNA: TGCGCCAGCATACCGAATCAGGTAGATACGCAGTATTTT; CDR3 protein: CASIPNQVDTQYF
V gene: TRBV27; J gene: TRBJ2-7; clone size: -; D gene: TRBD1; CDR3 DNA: TGTGCCAGCAGTCCGCTTCGACAGGGCCTCTCCTACGAGCAGTACTTC; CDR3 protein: CASSPLRQGLSYEQYF
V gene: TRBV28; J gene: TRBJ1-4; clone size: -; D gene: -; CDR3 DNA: TGTGCCAGCAGCGCGGGGGGGGCCGGAGAAAAACTGTTTTTT; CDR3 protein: CASSAGGAGEKLFF
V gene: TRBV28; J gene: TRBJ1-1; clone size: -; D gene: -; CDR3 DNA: TGTGCCAGCAGCTTGTCCGGACAGTACACTGAAGCTTTCTTT; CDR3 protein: CASSLSGQYTEAFF
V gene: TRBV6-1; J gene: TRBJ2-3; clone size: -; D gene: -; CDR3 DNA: TGTGCCAGCGGCCGGGGAGCAGATACGCAGTATTTT; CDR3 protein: CASGRGADTQYF